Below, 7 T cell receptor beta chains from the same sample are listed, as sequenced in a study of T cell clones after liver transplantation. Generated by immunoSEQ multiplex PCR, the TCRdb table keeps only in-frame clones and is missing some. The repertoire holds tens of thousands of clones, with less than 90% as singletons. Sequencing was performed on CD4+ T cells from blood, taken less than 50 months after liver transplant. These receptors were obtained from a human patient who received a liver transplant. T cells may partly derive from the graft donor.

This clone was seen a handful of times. The CDR3 loop reads CASKTSGRSDEQFF. The CDR3 region has the DNA TGTGCCAGCAAAACTAGCGGGAGAAGCGATGAGCAGTTCTTC. This rearrangement joins TRBV28 to TRBJ2-1; 11 nucleotides line up with TRBD2. Looked up from germline, CDR1 is MDHEN and CDR2 is SYDVKM. With V trimmed by 7 bases and J by 8 bases, 7 bases remained unmatched. The CDR3 contains 14 residues.

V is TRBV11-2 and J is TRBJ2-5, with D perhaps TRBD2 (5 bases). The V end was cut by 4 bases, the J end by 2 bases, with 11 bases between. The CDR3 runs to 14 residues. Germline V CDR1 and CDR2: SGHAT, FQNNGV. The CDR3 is CASSSRALQETQYF. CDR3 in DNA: TGTGCCAGCAGCTCGCGGGCGCTTCAAGAGACCCAGTACTTC. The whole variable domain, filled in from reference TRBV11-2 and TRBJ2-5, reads EAGVAQSPRYKIIEKRQSVAFWCNPISGHATLYWYQQILGQGPKLLIQFQNNGVVDDSQLPKDRFSAERLKGVDSTLKIQPAKLEDSAVYLCASSSRALQETQYFGPGTRLLVL.

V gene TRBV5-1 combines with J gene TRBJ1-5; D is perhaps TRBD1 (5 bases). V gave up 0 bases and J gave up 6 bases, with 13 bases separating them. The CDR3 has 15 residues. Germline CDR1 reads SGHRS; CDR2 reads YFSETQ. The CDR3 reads CASSLEGAESQPQHF. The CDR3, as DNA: TGCGCCAGCAGCTTGGAAGGGGCGGAAAGTCAGCCCCAGCATTTT.

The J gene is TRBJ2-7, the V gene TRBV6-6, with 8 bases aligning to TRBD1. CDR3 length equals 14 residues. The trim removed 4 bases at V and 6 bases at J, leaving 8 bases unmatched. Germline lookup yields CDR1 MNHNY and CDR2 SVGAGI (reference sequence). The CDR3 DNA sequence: TGTGCCAGCAGTTTGAACAGGGGGAGAAGCGAGCAGTACTTC. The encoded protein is CASSLNRGRSEQYF.

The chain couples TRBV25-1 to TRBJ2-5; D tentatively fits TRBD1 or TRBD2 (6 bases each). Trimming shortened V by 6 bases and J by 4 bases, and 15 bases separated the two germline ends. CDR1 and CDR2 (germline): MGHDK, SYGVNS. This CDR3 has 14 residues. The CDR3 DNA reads TGTGCCAGCAGCACCTGGGGGCGGGGAGAGACCCAGTACTTC. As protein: CASSTWGRGETQYF.

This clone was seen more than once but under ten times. This CDR3 is CASSEGVGVSSYEQYF. The CDR3 DNA follows: TGTGCCAGTAGTGAAGGAGTTGGGGTAAGCTCCTACGAGCAGTACTTC. This sequence joins TRBV19 and TRBJ2-7; D remains ambiguous. CDR3 length: 16 amino acids. Between the trimmed V and J ends, which lost 5 bases and 0 bases, there was a span of 17 bases. CDR1 and CDR2 (germline): LNHDA, SQIVND (reference sequence).

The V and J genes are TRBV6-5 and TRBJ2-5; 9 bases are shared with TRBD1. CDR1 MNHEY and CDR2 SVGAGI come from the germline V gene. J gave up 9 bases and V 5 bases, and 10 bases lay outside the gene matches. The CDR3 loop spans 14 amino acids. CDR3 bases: TGTGCCAGCAGTCCGGGGACAGGGACTGGGGCCCAGTACTTC. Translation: CASSPGTGTGAQYF.